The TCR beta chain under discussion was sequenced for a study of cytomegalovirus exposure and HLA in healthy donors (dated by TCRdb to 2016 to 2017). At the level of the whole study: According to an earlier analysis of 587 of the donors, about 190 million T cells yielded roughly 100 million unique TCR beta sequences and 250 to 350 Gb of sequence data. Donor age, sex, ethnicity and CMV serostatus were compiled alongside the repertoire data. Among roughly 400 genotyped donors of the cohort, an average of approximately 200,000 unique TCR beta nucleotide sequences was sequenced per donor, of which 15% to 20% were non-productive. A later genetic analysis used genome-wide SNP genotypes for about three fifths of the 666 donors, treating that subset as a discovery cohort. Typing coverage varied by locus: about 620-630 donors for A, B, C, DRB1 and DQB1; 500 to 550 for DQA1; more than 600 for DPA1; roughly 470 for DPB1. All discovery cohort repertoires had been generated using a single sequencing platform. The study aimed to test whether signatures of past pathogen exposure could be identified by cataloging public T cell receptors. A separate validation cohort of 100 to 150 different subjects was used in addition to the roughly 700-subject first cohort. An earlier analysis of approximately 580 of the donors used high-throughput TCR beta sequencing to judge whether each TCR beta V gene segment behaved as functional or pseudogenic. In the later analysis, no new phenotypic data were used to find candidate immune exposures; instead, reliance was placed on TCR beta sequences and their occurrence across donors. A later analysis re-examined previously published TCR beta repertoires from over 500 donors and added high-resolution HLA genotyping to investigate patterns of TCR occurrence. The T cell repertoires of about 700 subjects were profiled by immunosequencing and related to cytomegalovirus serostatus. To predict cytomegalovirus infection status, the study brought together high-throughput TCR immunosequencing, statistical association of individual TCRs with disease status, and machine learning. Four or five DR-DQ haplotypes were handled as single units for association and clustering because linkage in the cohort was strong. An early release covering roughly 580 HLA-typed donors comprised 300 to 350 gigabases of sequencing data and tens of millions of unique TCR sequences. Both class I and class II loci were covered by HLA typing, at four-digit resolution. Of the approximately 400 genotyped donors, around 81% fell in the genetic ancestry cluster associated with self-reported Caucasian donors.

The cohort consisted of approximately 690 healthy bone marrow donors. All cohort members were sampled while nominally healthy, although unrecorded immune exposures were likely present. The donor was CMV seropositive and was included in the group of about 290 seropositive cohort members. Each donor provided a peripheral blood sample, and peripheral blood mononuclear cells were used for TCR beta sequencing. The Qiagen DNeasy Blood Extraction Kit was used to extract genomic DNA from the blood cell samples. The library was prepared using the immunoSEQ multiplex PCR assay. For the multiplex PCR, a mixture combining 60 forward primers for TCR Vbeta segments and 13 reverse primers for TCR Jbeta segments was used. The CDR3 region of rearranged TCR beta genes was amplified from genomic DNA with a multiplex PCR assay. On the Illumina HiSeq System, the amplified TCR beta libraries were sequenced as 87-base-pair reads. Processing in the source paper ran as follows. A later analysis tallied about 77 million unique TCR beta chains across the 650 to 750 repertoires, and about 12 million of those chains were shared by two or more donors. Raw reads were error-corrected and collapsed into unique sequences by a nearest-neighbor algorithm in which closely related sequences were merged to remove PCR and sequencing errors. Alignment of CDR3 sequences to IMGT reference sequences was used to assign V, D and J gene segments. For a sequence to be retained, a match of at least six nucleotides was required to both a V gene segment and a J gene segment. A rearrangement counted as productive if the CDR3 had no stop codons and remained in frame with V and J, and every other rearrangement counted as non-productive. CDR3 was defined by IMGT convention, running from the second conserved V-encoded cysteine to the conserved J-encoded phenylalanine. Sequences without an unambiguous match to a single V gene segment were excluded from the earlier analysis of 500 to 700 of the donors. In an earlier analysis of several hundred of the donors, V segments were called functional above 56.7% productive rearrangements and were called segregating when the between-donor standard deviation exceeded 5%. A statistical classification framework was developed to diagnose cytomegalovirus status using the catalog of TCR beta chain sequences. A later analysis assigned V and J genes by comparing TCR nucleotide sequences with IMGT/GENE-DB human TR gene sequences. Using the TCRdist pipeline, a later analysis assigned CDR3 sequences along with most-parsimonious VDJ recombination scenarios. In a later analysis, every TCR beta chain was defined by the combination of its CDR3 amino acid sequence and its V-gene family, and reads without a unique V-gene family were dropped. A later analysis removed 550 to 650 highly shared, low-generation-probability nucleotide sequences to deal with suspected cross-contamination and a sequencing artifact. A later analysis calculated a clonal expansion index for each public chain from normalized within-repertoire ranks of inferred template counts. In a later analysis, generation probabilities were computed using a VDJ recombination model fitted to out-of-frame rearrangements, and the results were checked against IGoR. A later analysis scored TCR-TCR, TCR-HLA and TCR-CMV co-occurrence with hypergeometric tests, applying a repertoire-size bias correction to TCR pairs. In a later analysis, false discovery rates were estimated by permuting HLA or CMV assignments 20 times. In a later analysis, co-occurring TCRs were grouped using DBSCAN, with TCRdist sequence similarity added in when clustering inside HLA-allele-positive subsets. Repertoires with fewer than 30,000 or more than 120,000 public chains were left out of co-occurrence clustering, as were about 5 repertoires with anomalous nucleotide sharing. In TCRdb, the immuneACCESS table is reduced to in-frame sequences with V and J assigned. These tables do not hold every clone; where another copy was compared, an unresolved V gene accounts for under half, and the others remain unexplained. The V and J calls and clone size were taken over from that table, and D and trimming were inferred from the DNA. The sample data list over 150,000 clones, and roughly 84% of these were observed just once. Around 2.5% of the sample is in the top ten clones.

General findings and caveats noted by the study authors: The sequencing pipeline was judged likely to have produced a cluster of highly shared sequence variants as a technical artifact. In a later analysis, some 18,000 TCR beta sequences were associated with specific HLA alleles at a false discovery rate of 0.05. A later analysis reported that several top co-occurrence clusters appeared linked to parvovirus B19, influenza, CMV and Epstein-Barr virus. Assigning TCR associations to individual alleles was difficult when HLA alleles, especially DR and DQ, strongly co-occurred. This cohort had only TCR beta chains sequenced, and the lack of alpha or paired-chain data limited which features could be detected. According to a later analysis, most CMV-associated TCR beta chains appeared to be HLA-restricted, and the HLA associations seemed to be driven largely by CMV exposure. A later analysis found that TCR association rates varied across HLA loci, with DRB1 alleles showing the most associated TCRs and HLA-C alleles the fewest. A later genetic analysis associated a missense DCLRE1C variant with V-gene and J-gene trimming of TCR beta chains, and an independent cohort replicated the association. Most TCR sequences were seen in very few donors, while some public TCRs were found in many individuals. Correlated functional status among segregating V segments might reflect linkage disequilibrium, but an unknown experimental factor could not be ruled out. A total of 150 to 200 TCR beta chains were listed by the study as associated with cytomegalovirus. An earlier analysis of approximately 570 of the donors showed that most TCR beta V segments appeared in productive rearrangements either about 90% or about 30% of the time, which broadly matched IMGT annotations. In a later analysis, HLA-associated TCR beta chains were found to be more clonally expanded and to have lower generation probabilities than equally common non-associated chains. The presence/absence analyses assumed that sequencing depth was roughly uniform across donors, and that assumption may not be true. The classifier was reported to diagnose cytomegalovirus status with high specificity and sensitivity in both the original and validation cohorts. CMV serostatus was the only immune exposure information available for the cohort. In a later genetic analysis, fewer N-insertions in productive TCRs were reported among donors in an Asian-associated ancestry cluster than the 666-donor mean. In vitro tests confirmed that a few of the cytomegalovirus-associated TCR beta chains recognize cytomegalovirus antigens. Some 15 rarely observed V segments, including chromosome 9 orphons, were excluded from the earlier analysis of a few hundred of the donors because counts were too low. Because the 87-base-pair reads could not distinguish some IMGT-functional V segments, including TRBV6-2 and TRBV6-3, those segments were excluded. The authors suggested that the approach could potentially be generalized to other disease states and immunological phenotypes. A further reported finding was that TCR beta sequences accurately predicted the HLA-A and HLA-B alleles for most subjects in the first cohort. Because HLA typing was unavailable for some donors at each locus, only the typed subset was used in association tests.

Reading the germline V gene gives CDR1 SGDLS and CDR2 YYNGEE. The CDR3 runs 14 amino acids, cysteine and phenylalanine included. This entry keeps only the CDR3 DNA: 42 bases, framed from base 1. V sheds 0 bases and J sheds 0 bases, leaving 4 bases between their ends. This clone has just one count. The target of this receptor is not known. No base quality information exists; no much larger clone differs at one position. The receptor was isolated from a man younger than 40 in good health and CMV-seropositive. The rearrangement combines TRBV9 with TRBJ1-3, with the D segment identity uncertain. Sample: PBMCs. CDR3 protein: CASSVAYSGNTIYF. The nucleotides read TGTGCCAGCAGCGTAGCTTACTCTGGAAACACCATATATTTT.